The TCR beta chain described here comes from a study of T cell responses to AZD1222 COVID-19 vaccine. Study-wide results and limits: Clonal diversity may have been underestimated, and the donors were mostly white British, with more females than males.

Data came from immunoSEQ multiplex PCR; TCRdb stores just in-frame clones and leaves some out. The table records under 150,000 clones, over 75% of them present only once. Germline V gives CDR1 LNHDA, CDR2 SQIVND (reference sequence). V was pared by 4 bases and J by 2 bases, with 6 bases of the junction left unmatched. The CDR3 is made up of 16 amino acids. For this clone: Its antigen is as yet unknown.

The sequencing used peripheral blood, collected on day 0 of AZD1222 vaccination. The source is an adult in good health. The chain joins TRBV19 to TRBJ2-1; TRBD1 matches at 9 bases. This chain's CDR3 is CASSKQGASPYNEQFF. CDR3 nucleotides: TGTGCCAGTAGTAAACAGGGGGCGAGCCCCTACAATGAGCAGTTCTTC. The whole variable domain, remainder taken from reference TRBV19 and TRBJ2-1, is DGGITQSPKYLFRKEGQNVTLSCEQNLNHDAMYWYRQDPGQGLRLIYYSQIVNDFQKGDIAEGYSVSREKKESFPLTVTSAQKNPTAFYLCASSKQGASPYNEQFFGPGTRLTVL.